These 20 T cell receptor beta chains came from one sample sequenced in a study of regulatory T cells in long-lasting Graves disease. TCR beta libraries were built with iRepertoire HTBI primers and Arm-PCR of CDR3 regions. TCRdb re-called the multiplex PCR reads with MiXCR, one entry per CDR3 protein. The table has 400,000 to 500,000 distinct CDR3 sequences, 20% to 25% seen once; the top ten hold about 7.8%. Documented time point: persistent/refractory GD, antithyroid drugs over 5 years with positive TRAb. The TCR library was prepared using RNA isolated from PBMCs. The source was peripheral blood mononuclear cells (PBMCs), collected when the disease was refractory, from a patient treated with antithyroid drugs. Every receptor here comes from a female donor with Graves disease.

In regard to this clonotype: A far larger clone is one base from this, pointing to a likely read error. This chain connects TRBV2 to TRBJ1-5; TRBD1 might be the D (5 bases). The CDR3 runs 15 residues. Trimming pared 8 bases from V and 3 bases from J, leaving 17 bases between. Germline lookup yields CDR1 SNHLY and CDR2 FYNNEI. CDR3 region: CASGSGDGANQPQHF. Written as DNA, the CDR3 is TGTGCCAGCGGGAGCGGGGACGGGGCCAATCAGCCCCAGCATTTT.

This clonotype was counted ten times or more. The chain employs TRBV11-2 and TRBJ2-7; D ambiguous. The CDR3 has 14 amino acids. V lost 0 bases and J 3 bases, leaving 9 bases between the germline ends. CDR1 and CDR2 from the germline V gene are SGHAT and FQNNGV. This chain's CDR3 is CASSLDPDRYEQYF. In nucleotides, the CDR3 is TGTGCCAGCAGCTTAGACCCGGATCGCTACGAGCAGTACTTC.

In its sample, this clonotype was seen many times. For the CDR3, the DNA is TGTGCCAGCACCGGGGCAGAACGATTAACAAGGGGCTACACCTTC. This gives the protein CASTGAERLTRGYTF. The V call is TRBV12-3 or TRBV12-4, the J call TRBJ1-2; TRBD1 might be the D (5 bases). Trimming took 7 bases from V and 8 from J, leaving 23 bases between them. The CDR3 totals 15 residues.

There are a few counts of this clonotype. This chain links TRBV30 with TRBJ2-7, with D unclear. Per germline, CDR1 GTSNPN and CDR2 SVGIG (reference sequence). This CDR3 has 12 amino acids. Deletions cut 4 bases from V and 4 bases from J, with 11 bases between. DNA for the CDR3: TGTGCCTGGACCCATATAGGGTACGAGCAGTACTTC. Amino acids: CAWTHIGYEQYF. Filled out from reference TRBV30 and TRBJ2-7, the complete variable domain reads SQTIHQWPATLVQPVGSPLSLECTVEGTSNPNLYWYRQAAGRGLQLLFYSVGIGQISSEVPQNLSASRPQDRQFILSSKKLLLSDSGFYLCAWTHIGYEQYFGPGTRLTVT.

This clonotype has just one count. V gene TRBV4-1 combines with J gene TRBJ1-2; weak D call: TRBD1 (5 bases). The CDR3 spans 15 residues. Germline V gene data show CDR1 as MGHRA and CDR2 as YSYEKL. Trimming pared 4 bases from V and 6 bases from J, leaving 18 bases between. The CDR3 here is CASSPDRGRVDGYTF. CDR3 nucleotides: TGCGCCAGCAGCCCAGACCGGGGCAGGGTCGATGGCTACACCTTC.

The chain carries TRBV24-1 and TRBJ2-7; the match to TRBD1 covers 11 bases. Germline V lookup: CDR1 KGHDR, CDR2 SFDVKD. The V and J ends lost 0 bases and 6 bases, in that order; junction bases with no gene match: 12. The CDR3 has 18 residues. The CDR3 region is CATSDLPGGQGVPGEQYF. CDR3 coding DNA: TGTGCCACCAGTGATTTGCCGGGGGGACAGGGGGTCCCTGGCGAGCAGTACTTC.

The CDR3 region has the DNA TGTGCCAGCAGTGAATTACTAGCGGGGGCCTACAATGAGCAGTTCTTC. Translation: CASSELLAGAYNEQFF. The chain couples TRBV2 to TRBJ2-1; the match to TRBD2 covers 11 bases. The V and J ends lost 2 bases and 2 bases, in that order; junction bases with no gene match: 2. CDR1 and CDR2 (germline): SNHLY, FYNNEI. The CDR3 is 16 amino acids.

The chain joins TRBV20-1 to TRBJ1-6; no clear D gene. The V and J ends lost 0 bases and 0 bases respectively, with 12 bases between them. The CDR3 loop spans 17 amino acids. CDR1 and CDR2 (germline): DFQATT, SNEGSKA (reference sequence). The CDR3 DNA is TGCAGTGCTAGAGATCGGCAGGACCACTCCTATAATTCACCCCTCCACTTT. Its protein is CSARDRQDHSYNSPLHF.

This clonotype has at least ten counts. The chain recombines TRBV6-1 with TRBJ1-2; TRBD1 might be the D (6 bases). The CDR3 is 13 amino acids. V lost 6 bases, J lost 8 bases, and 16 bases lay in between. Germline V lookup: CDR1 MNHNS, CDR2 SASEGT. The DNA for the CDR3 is TGTGCCAGCAGGTGGTCGGGGGCATGGGGCTACACCTTC. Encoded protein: CASRWSGAWGYTF.

CDR3: CASSPRTSGGGELFF. DNA for the CDR3: TGTGCCAGCAGCCCCCGGACTAGCGGGGGCGGGGAGCTGTTTTTT. The chain couples TRBV6-1 to TRBJ2-2; 13 bases align to TRBD2. Trimming at V came to 6 bases and at J to 7 bases, leaving 5 bases not matched to a gene. The CDR3 has 15 residues. Germline V gene sequence: CDR1 MNHNS, CDR2 SASEGT.

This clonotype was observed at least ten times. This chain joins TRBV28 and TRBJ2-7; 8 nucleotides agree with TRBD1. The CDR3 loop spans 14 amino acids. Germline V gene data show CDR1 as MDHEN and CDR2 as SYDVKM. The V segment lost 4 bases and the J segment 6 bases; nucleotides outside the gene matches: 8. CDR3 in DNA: TGTGCCAGCAGTTCAACAGGGGGTCCGTCCGAGCAGTACTTC. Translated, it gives CASSSTGGPSEQYF.

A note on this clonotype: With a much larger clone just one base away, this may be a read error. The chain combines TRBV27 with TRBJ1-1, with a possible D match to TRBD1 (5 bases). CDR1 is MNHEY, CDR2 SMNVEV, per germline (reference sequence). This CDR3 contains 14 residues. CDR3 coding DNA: TGTGCCGGCAGTGACCAGGGCGTGGGCACTGAAGCTTTCTTT. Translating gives CAGSDQGVGTEAFF.

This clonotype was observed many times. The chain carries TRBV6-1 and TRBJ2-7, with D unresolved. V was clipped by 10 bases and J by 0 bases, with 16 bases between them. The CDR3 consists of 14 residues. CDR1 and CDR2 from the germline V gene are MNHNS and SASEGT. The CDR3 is CATRPLASSYEQYF. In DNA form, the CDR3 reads TGTGCCACCAGACCCTTGGCCTCCTCCTACGAGCAGTACTTC.

The CDR3 region is CAISQGIGGQETQYF. The CDR3 nucleotides are TGTGCCATCAGTCAAGGGATCGGTGGGCAAGAGACCCAGTACTTC. The chain recombines TRBV10-3 with TRBJ2-5; D remains ambiguous. The germline V gene has CDR1 ENHRY and CDR2 SYGVKD. Trimming pared 5 bases from V and 2 bases from J, leaving 15 bases between. The CDR3 length is 15 residues.

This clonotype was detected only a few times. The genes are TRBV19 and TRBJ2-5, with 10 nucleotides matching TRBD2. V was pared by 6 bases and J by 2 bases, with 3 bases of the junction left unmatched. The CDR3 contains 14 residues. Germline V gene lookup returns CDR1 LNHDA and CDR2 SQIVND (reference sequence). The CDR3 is CASRGLARQETQYF. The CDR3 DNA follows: TGTGCCAGTAGGGGACTAGCGAGACAAGAGACCCAGTACTTC. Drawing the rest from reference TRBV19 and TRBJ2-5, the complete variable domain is DGGITQSPKYLFRKEGQNVTLSCEQNLNHDAMYWYRQDPGQGLRLIYYSQIVNDFQKGDIAEGYSVSREKKESFPLTVTSAQKNPTAFYLCASRGLARQETQYFGPGTRLLVL.

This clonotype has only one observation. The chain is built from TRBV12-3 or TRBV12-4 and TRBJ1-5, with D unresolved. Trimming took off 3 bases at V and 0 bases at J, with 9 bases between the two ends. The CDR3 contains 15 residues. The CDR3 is CASSFGRSSNQPQHF. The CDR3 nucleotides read TGTGCCAGCAGTTTTGGCAGATCTAGCAATCAGCCCCAGCATTTT.

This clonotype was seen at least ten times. The CDR3, as DNA: TGCAGTGCTAGAGGGGGGGGGGCGAGCGAGCAGTACTTC. This encodes CSARGGGASEQYF. V is TRBV20-1 and J is TRBJ2-7; D is perhaps TRBD2 (7 bases). The V gene's germline CDR1 is DFQATT and CDR2 SNEGSKA (reference sequence). Trimming stripped 1 base from V and 6 bases from J, with 13 bases between. The CDR3 covers 13 residues.

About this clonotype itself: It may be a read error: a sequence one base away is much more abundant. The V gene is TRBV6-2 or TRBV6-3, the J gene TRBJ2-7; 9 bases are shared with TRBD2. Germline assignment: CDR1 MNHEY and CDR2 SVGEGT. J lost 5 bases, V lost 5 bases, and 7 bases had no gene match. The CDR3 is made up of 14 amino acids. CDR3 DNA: TGTGCCAGCAGTCGTAGCGGGAGAGCGAACGAGCAGTACTTC. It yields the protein CASSRSGRANEQYF.

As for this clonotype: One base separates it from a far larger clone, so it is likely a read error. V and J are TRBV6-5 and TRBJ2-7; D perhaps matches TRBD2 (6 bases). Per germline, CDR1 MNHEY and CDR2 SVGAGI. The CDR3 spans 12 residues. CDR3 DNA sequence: TGTGTCAGCAGCCCCGGGACTTTGGAGCAGTACTTC. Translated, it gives CVSSPGTLEQYF.

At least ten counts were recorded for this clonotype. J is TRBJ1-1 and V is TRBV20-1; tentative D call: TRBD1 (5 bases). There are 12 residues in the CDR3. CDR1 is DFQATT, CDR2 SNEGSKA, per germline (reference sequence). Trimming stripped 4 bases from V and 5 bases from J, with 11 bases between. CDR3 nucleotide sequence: TGCAGTGCTACCCCAGGGCGGACTGAAGCTTTCTTT. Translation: CSATPGRTEAFF.